This paragraph covers one TCR beta chain sequence. Its antigen is not identified. The repertoire was sequenced with immunoSEQ multiplex PCR; TCRdb's copy has only in-frame clones and lacks some. The table lists 95,000 to 110,000 clones, approximately 78% of them singletons, with about 0.89% in the top ten. These data originate in a study of T cell clones after liver transplantation. Turning to the study itself: A pre-transplant mixed lymphocyte reaction with TCRbeta sequencing defined graft-donor-reactive clones followed in post-transplant blood. As an antigen-independent comparator, third-party-reactive TCRbeta sequences came from pre-transplant mixed lymphocyte reactions.

Study-wide results and limits: Circulating graft-donor-reactive CD4 TCRbeta sequences fell significantly post-transplant in most of the 8 subjects. Compared with third party-reactive sequences, donor-reactive ones declined more, independent of withdrawal success.

The germline V gene has CDR1 LNHDA and CDR2 SQIVND (reference sequence). With 1 base clipped from V and 5 bases from J, the junction kept 10 bases outside the gene matches. The CDR3 has 16 residues. This receptor was obtained from a human donor who received a liver transplant. This chain connects TRBV19 to TRBJ2-5; 7 positions match TRBD2. Material: CD4+ T cells from blood, obtained before liver transplant. The CDR3 reads CASSIASGALGETQYF. DNA for the CDR3: TGTGCCAGTAGTATAGCAAGCGGGGCCCTCGGGGAGACCCAGTACTTC.